These 18 T cell receptor beta chains share one sample of origin, sequenced in a study of blood T cell repertoires in COVID-19. Method: immunoSEQ multiplex PCR; TCRdb's copy keeps in-frame clones and lacks some. The sample lists roughly 4,800 clones, 70% to 90% occurring once. The sequencing sample was made of peripheral blood. These TCRs come from a man aged 65 to 79 with COVID-19, enrolled during active disease.

The chain employs TRBV10-1 and TRBJ2-7, with TRBD1 matching over 8 bases. The trim removed 4 bases at V and 4 bases at J, leaving 6 bases unmatched. The CDR3 length is 14 residues. Germline CDR1 reads WNHNN; CDR2 reads SYGVQD (reference sequence). The CDR3 sequence: CASSAQGAGYEQYF. The CDR3 coding sequence is TGCGCCAGCAGTGCCCAGGGGGCGGGTTACGAGCAGTACTTC.

V and J are TRBV7-9 and TRBJ2-3; 10 bases are shared with TRBD1. Germline V CDR1 and CDR2: SEHNR, FQNEAQ (reference sequence). The CDR3 is made up of 15 amino acids. V dropped 5 bases and J dropped 2; count of bases not matched to a gene: 4. The CDR3 DNA reads as TGTGCCAGCAGCCTGAGACAGGGGGCCACAGATACGCAGTATTTT. It is translated as CASSLRQGATDTQYF.

The chain has TRBV27 and TRBJ1-2; 9 nucleotides align to TRBD1. The CDR3 loop spans 13 amino acids. The germline CDR1 and CDR2 sequences are MNHEY and SMNVEV (reference sequence). The V and J ends lost 6 bases and 6 bases, in that order; junction bases with no gene match: 5. The CDR3 region is CASSVDRGNGYTF. Written as DNA, the CDR3 is TGTGCCAGCAGCGTTGACAGGGGGAATGGCTACACCTTC.

The chain couples TRBV7-9 to TRBJ2-1; tentatively, D is TRBD2 (6 bases). This CDR3 region has 14 residues. Germline CDR1 SEHNR, CDR2 FQNEAQ (reference sequence). V was clipped by 5 bases and J by 5 bases, with 13 bases between them. CDR3 in amino acids: CASSVGGLHNEQFF. The CDR3 DNA follows: TGTGCCAGCAGCGTTGGAGGGCTGCACAATGAGCAGTTCTTC.

This chain connects TRBV20-1 to TRBJ2-3; a weak D match, TRBD2 (6 bases). Trimming stripped 4 bases from V and 13 bases from J, with 15 bases between. This CDR3 is 11 amino acids long. Per germline, CDR1 DFQATT and CDR2 SNEGSKA (reference sequence). In DNA form, the CDR3 reads TGCAGTGCTAAAGAGGACTACAAGGAGTATTTT. Translating gives CSAKEDYKEYF.

The chain employs TRBV27 and TRBJ1-2; perhaps TRBD1 as D (5 bases). Germline V lookup: CDR1 MNHEY, CDR2 SMNVEV (reference sequence). The CDR3 spans 16 residues. With 5 bases removed from V and 0 bases from J, the gap between germline ends came to 16 bases. DNA of the CDR3: TGTGCCAGCAGTATGCGGAGGGGCTCGGCTAACTATGGCTACACCTTC. Translating it yields CASSMRRGSANYGYTF.

The sample holds one count of this clone. The chain has TRBV5-4 and TRBJ2-7, with TRBD2 matching 14 bases. This CDR3 is built from 16 residues. After removal of 4 bases from V and 4 bases from J, the junction contained 7 bases not matched to a gene. Germline-derived CDR1 and CDR2 are SGHNT and YYREEE (reference sequence). The CDR3 region has the DNA TGTGCCAGCAGCCCGGGACTAGCGGGAGAAAGTTACGAGCAGTACTTC. It specifies CASSPGLAGESYEQYF.

This chain uses TRBV11-2 with TRBJ2-7; 8 bases are a match to TRBD2. Losses at the gene ends were 1 base for V and 0 bases for J; bases not matched to a gene: 5. This CDR3 contains 16 residues. CDR1 is SGHAT and CDR2 is FQNNGV in the germline V gene. CDR3 loop: CASSLAGGLSSYEQYF. The CDR3 region has the DNA TGTGCCAGCAGCTTAGCGGGGGGGCTGAGCTCCTACGAGCAGTACTTC.

J is TRBJ2-1 and V is TRBV5-1; 8 bases are shared with TRBD2. This CDR3 has 18 residues. Germline CDR1 and CDR2: SGHRS and YFSETQ. With V trimmed by 5 bases and J by 8 bases, 21 bases remained unmatched. The CDR3 spells CASRPTSPTSGSVYEQFF. The CDR3 bases are TGCGCCAGCAGGCCCACTAGTCCCACCAGCGGGAGCGTATATGAGCAGTTCTTC.

V is TRBV6-5 and J is TRBJ1-5; D uncertain. V was pared by 4 bases and J by 1 base, with 8 bases between. The length of the CDR3 is 14 residues. CDR1 is MNHEY, CDR2 SVGAGI, per germline. CDR3 DNA: TGTGCCAGCAGTTCAGACACCAGCAATCAGCCCCAGCATTTT. Protein sequence: CASSSDTSNQPQHF.

The chain carries TRBV2 and TRBJ1-5, with D perhaps TRBD1 (5 bases). This CDR3 region has 14 residues. Germline loops: CDR1 SNHLY, CDR2 FYNNEI. The germline V and J ends were trimmed by 3 bases and 4 bases, with 10 bases remaining between them. The CDR3: CASSESGLNQPQHF. The CDR3 nucleotides read TGTGCCAGCAGTGAGTCAGGGTTGAATCAGCCCCAGCATTTT.

V and J are TRBV18 and TRBJ2-7; possibly TRBD1 for D (6 bases). Trimming removed 2 bases from V and 4 bases from J, with 12 bases in between. CDR3 length equals 14 residues. Germline V lookup: CDR1 KGHSH, CDR2 LQKENI. The CDR3 DNA follows: TGTGCCAGCTCACCATCACTACAGGGTTACGAGCAGTACTTC. Translated: CASSPSLQGYEQYF.

The rearrangement joins TRBV6-5 to TRBJ1-1, with D possibly matching TRBD1 (6 bases). Germline V lookup: CDR1 MNHEY, CDR2 SVGAGI. The CDR3 is 11 amino acids. Trimming removed 8 bases from V and 8 bases from J, with 12 bases in between. The CDR3 sequence: CASGVRGEAFF. CDR3 in DNA: TGTGCCAGCGGCGTAAGGGGGGAAGCTTTCTTT.

In its sample, this clone was seen once. This chain uses TRBV11-2 with TRBJ2-2; D is perhaps TRBD2 (5 bases). CDR1 is SGHAT, CDR2 FQNNGV, per germline. The CDR3 runs to 16 residues. V was cut by 4 bases and J by 1 base, with 13 bases left in between. In nucleotides, the CDR3 is TGTGCCAGCAGCTCCCACTTAGGACTGAACACCGGGGAGCTGTTTTTT. This gives the protein CASSSHLGLNTGELFF.

The chain uses TRBV6-6 and TRBJ1-1; TRBD1 matches at 8 bases. Losses at the gene ends were 0 bases for V and 2 bases for J; bases not matched to a gene: 2. Germline CDR1 and CDR2: MNHNY and SVGAGI (reference sequence). The CDR3 is made up of 15 amino acids. CDR3 in amino acids: CASSYSDRGNTEAFF. CDR3 in DNA: TGTGCCAGCAGTTACTCTGACAGGGGAAACACTGAAGCTTTCTTT.

V usage is TRBV6-5 and J usage is TRBJ2-7; TRBD1 matches at 7 bases. The junction had 6 bases not matched to a gene; V was cut back by 5 bases and J by 2 bases. The CDR3 runs to 14 residues. Germline lookup yields CDR1 MNHEY and CDR2 SVGAGI. The CDR3 DNA sequence: TGTGCCAGCAGTCAACCGGACAGGACCTACGAGCAGTACTTC. It translates to CASSQPDRTYEQYF.

This chain connects TRBV18 to TRBJ2-3, with 11 bases matching TRBD2. Trimming removed 3 bases from V and 0 bases from J; junction bases left unmatched: 5. The germline V gene has CDR1 KGHSH and CDR2 LQKENI. This CDR3 has 17 residues. CDR3 in amino acids: CASSPLGTSGSTDTQYF. CDR3 in DNA: TGTGCCAGCTCACCCTTAGGGACTAGCGGTAGCACAGATACGCAGTATTTT.

This chain connects TRBV20-1 to TRBJ2-5, with 8 bases matching TRBD2. There are 15 residues in the CDR3. Germline V lookup: CDR1 DFQATT, CDR2 SNEGSKA (reference sequence). The V gene end was trimmed by 3 bases and the J gene end by 2 bases; junction bases not matched to a gene: 8. CDR3 sequence reads: CSASLGGGPQETQYF. Written as DNA, the CDR3 is TGCAGTGCTAGTCTGGGCGGGGGGCCACAAGAGACCCAGTACTTC.